These T cell receptor beta chains were read from a single sample in a study of Ad26.COV2.S vaccination and SARS-CoV-2 variants. Method: immunoSEQ multiplex PCR; TCRdb's copy keeps in-frame clones and lacks some. The sample yields about 380,000 clones, roughly 80% seen once. The sequencing used peripheral blood, collected in a trial of Ad26.COV2.S vaccine versus placebo. All receptors derive from a person between 18 and 65 years old who received the Ad26.COV2.S COVID-19 vaccine or a placebo. Both conserved end residues are part of each CDR3. Fields, in order: clone size, J gene, V gene, CDR3 length, D gene, CDR3 DNA, CDR3 protein. A D gene is named only where the DNA matches it firmly. Size is omitted from some rows. Given values are once, few, many or a class for expanded clones.

clone_size: .; j_call: TRBJ2-2; v_call: TRBV7-9; cdr3_length: 12; d_call: .; cdr3_nt: TGTGCCAGCAGCCCCTCGACCGGGGAGCTGTTTTTT; cdr3_aa: CASSPSTGELFF
clone_size: .; j_call: TRBJ2-7; v_call: TRBV4-1; cdr3_length: 13; d_call: .; cdr3_nt: TGCGCCAGCAGCCAAGAATCGTCCTACGAGCAGTACTTC; cdr3_aa: CASSQESSYEQYF
clone_size: .; j_call: TRBJ2-3; v_call: TRBV27; cdr3_length: 13; d_call: TRBD1; cdr3_nt: TGTGCCAGCAGTCGACAGGGGTCAGATACGCAGTATTTT; cdr3_aa: CASSRQGSDTQYF
clone_size: .; j_call: TRBJ2-1; v_call: TRBV6-6; cdr3_length: 15; d_call: TRBD2; cdr3_nt: TGTGCCAGCAGGCGTAGCGGGGGCGGGCACAATGAGCAGTTCTTC; cdr3_aa: CASRRSGGGHNEQFF
clone_size: .; j_call: TRBJ2-7; v_call: TRBV3-1/TRBV3-2; cdr3_length: 12; d_call: .; cdr3_nt: TGTGCCAGCAGCCAAGATCGGGTCGAGCAGTACTTC; cdr3_aa: CASSQDRVEQYF
clone_size: .; j_call: TRBJ2-5; v_call: TRBV15; cdr3_length: 14; d_call: .; cdr3_nt: TGTGCCACCAGCAGAGATTTAGCGGAAGAGACCCAGTACTTC; cdr3_aa: CATSRDLAEETQYF
clone_size: once; j_call: TRBJ2-1; v_call: TRBV11-2; cdr3_length: 15; d_call: .; cdr3_nt: TGTGCCAGCAGCCCTAGTCGAGGGGAAAACAATGAGCAGTTCTTC; cdr3_aa: CASSPSRGENNEQFF
clone_size: .; j_call: TRBJ1-1; v_call: TRBV7-9; cdr3_length: 12; d_call: .; cdr3_nt: TGTGCCAGCGCCCTTCAGGTCGAGGAAGCTTTCTTT; cdr3_aa: CASALQVEEAFF
clone_size: .; j_call: TRBJ1-2; v_call: TRBV7-3; cdr3_length: 13; d_call: .; cdr3_nt: TGTGCCAGCAGCTTAGGAGGGCGAGGTGGCTACACCTTC; cdr3_aa: CASSLGGRGGYTF
clone_size: .; j_call: TRBJ1-1; v_call: TRBV5-1; cdr3_length: 16; d_call: TRBD1; cdr3_nt: TGCGCCAGCAGTGACCCCAGAGTGACAGGGATAACTGAAGCTTTCTTT; cdr3_aa: CASSDPRVTGITEAFF
clone_size: .; j_call: TRBJ2-7; v_call: TRBV18; cdr3_length: 14; d_call: .; cdr3_nt: TGTGCCAGCTCACGCGTCACGTTAGACTACGAGCAGTACTTC; cdr3_aa: CASSRVTLDYEQYF
clone_size: .; j_call: TRBJ1-1; v_call: TRBV28; cdr3_length: 11; d_call: .; cdr3_nt: TGTGCCAGCAGTGGGGTGGGGTACGCTTTCTTT; cdr3_aa: CASSGVGYAFF
clone_size: .; j_call: TRBJ2-1; v_call: TRBV4-1; cdr3_length: 17; d_call: .; cdr3_nt: TGCGCCAGCAGTCGAACGTACGGGGGCCTAACCTACAATGAGCAGTTCTTC; cdr3_aa: CASSRTYGGLTYNEQFF
clone_size: .; j_call: TRBJ1-5; v_call: TRBV19; cdr3_length: 13; d_call: .; cdr3_nt: TGTGCCAGTAGCCCCGGAGGAACTCAGCCCCAGCATTTT; cdr3_aa: CASSPGGTQPQHF
clone_size: .; j_call: TRBJ1-5; v_call: TRBV7-9; cdr3_length: 12; d_call: .; cdr3_nt: TGTGCCAGCAGCTTAATGAAACAGCCCCAGCATTTT; cdr3_aa: CASSLMKQPQHF
clone_size: few; j_call: TRBJ2-3; v_call: TRBV29-1; cdr3_length: 13; d_call: TRBD2; cdr3_nt: TGCAGCGTTGGGGCTAGCGGGAGTGATACGCAGTATTTT; cdr3_aa: CSVGASGSDTQYF
clone_size: .; j_call: TRBJ2-7; v_call: TRBV14; cdr3_length: 12; d_call: .; cdr3_nt: TGTGCCAGCAGCCCCTGGAGGGGCGAGCAGTACTTC; cdr3_aa: CASSPWRGEQYF
clone_size: .; j_call: TRBJ2-5; v_call: TRBV3-1/TRBV3-2; cdr3_length: 15; d_call: .; cdr3_nt: TGTGCCAGCAGCCAAGTTCTGAAGGCTATTGAGACCCAGTACTTC; cdr3_aa: CASSQVLKAIETQYF